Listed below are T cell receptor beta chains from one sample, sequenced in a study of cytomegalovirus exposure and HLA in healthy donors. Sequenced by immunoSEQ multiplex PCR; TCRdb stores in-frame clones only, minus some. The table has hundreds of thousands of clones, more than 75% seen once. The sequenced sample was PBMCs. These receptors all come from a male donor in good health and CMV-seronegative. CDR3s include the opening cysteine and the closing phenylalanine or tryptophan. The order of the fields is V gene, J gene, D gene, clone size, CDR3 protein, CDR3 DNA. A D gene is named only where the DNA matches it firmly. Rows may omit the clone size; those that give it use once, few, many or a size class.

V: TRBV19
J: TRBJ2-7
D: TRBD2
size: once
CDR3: CASSYLAGVSHEQYF
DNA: TGTGCCAGTAGTTATTTAGCGGGAGTCTCCCACGAGCAGTACTTC

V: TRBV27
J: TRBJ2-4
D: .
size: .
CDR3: CASSSITSKNIQYF
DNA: TGTGCCAGCAGTTCGATCACGAGCAAAAACATTCAGTACTTC

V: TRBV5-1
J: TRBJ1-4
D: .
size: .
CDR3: CASSPGSVATNEKLFF
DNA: TGCGCCAGCAGCCCCGGGAGCGTAGCAACTAATGAAAAACTGTTTTTT

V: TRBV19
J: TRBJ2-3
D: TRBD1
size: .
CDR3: CASSRSGQGGADTQYF
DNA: TGTGCCAGTAGTAGGTCCGGACAGGGGGGAGCAGATACGCAGTATTTT

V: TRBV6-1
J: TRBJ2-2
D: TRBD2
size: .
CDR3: CASSRGVATGELFF
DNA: TGTGCCAGCAGCCGGGGGGTGGCTACCGGGGAGCTGTTTTTT

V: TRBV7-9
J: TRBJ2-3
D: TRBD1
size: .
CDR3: CASSLDRKTDTQYF
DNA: TGTGCCAGCAGCCTGGACAGGAAGACAGATACGCAGTATTTT

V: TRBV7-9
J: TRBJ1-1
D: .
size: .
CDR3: CASSLPRGGASEAFF
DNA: TGTGCCAGCAGCTTACCCCGTGGGGGGGCATCTGAAGCTTTCTTT

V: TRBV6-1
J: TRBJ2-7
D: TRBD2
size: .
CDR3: CASSEVAGSYEQYF
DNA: TGTGCCAGCAGTGAAGTAGCGGGCTCCTACGAGCAGTACTTC

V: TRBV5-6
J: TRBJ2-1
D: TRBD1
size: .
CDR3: CASSTGQDYYNEQFF
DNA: TGTGCCAGCAGCACGGGACAGGATTACTACAATGAGCAGTTCTTC

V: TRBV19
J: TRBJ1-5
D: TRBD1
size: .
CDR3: CASRGTDRAQPQHF
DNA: TGTGCCAGTAGGGGGACAGATAGGGCGCAGCCCCAGCATTTT

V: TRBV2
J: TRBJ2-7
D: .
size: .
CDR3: CASSKGLRGSEQYF
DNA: TGTGCCAGCAGTAAGGGACTCCGGGGCTCCGAGCAGTACTTC

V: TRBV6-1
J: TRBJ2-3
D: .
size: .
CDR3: CASTLSGQGQDTQYF
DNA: TGTGCCAGCACCCTCTCAGGGCAGGGACAAGATACGCAGTATTTT

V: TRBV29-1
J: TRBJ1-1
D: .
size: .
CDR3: CSVAETVQMGHTEAFF
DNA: TGCAGCGTTGCTGAAACAGTTCAAATGGGGCACACTGAAGCTTTCTTT

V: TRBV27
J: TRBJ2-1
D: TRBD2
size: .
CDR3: CASSLRLAGGPGNEQFF
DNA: TGTGCCAGCAGTTTACGTCTAGCGGGAGGGCCGGGAAATGAGCAGTTCTTC

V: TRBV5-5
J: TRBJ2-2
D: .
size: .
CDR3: CASSWGLRGTGELFF
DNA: TGTGCCAGCAGCTGGGGACTCCGGGGCACCGGGGAGCTGTTTTTT

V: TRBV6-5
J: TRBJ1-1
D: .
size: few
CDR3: CASSYSPGNTEAFF
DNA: TGTGCCAGCAGTTACTCTCCGGGGAACACTGAAGCTTTCTTT